The entry below describes one T cell receptor (beta chain). This sample stems from a study of blood T cell repertoires in COVID-19. The CDR3 consists of 15 residues. CDR1 is SGDLS and CDR2 is YYNGEE in the germline V gene. Trimming cost V 4 bases and J 1 base, with 14 bases left between them. Measured with immunoSEQ multiplex PCR; TCRdb has only the in-frame clones, and not every one. The sample contains under 300,000 clones, about 90% of which appear only once. The gene calls are TRBV9 and TRBJ1-2, with TRBD1 as a possible D gene (6 bases). This clonotype was sampled from a man under 40 with COVID-19, enrolled during active disease. Material for sequencing was peripheral blood. CDR3 DNA: TGTGCCAGCAGCCTAGGACAGCGGGATAACTATGGCTACACCTTC. This codes for CASSLGQRDNYGYTF.